This T cell receptor beta chain stems from a study of early T cells in non-severe SARS-CoV-2 infection. MiXCR, run by TCRdb on the 5' RACE reads, gives a single entry per CDR3 protein. The sample holds around 81,000 distinct CDR3 sequences; around 15% are singletons and the top ten take roughly 11%. The material sequenced was whole blood. The origin of this receptor is an adult who was a healthcare worker with PCR-confirmed SARS-CoV-2 infection or an uninfected control (not recorded which).

CDR3 amino acids: CSARTGNQPQHF. In nucleotides, the CDR3 is TGCAGTGCTCGGACAGGCAATCAGCCCCAGCATTTT. This rearrangement joins TRBV20-1 to TRBJ1-5; possibly TRBD1 for D (6 bases). CDR1 is DFQATT, CDR2 SNEGSKA, per germline (reference sequence). The CDR3 consists of 12 residues. The V gene lost 5 bases and the J gene lost 2 bases, with 7 bases spanning the gap.